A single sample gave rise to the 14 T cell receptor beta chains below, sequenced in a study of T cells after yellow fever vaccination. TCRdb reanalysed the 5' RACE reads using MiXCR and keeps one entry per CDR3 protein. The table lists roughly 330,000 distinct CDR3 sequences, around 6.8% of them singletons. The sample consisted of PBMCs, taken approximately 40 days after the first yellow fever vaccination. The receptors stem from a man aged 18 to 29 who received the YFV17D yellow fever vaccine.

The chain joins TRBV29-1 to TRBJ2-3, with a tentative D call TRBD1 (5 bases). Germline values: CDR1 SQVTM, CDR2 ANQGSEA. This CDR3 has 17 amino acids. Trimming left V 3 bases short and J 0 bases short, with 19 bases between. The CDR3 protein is CSVEMQGLFTSTDTQYF. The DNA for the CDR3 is TGCAGCGTTGAGATGCAGGGCCTATTTACTAGCACAGATACGCAGTATTTT.

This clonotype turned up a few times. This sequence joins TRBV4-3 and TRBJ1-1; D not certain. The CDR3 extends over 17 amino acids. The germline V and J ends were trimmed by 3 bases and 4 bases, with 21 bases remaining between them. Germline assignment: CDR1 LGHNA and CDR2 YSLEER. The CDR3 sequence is CASSHNPQTRSRTEAFF. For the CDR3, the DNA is TGCGCCAGCAGCCATAACCCACAGACCCGCTCCCGCACTGAAGCTTTCTTT.

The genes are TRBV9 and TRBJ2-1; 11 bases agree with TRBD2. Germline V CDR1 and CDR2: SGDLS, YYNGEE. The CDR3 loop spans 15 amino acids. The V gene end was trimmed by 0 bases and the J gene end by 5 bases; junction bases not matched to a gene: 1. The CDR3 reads CASSVVAGGDNEQFF. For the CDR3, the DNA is TGTGCCAGCAGCGTAGTAGCGGGGGGGGACAATGAGCAGTTCTTC.

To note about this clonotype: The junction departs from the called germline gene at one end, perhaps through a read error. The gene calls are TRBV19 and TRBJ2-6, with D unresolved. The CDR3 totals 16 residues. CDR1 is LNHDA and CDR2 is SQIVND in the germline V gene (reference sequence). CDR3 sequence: CSSTTHATGGANVLTF. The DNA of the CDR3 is TGTTCCAGTACCACCCACGCTACTGGTGGGGCCAACGTCCTGACTTTC.

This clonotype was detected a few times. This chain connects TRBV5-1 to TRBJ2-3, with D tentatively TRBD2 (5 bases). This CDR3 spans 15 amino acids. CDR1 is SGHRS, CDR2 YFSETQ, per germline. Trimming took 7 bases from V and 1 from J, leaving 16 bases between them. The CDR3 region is CASGPRGDGTDTQYF. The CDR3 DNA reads TGCGCCAGCGGACCCCGGGGAGACGGCACAGATACGCAGTATTTT. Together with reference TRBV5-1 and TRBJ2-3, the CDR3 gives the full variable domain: KAGVTQTPRYLIKTRGQQVTLSCSPISGHRSVSWYQQTPGQGLQFLFEYFSETQRNKGNFPGRFSGRQFSNSRSEMNVSTLELGDSALYLCASGPRGDGTDTQYFGPGTRLTVL.

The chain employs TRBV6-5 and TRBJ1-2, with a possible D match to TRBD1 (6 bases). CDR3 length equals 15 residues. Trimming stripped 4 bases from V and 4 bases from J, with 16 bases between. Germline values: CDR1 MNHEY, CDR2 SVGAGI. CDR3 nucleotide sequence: TGTGCCAGCAGTTCCCCCCGACAGGCTACCTATGGCTACACCTTC. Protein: CASSSPRQATYGYTF.

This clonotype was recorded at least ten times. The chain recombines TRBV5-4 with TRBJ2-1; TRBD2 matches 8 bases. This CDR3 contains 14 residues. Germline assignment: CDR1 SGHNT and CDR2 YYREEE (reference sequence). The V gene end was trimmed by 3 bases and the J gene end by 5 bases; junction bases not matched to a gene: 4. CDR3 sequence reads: CASSWVAGNNEQFF. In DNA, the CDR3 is TGTGCCAGCAGCTGGGTAGCGGGGAACAATGAGCAGTTCTTC.

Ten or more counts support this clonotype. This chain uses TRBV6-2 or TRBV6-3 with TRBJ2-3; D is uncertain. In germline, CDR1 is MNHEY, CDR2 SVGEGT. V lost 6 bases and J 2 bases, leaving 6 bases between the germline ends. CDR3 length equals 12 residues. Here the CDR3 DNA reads TGTGCCAGCAGCACGTTCACAGATACGCAGTATTTT. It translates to CASSTFTDTQYF.

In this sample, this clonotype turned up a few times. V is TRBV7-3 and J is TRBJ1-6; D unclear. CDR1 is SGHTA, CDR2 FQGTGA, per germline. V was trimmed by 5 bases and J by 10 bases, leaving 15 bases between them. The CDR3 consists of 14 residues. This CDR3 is CASSRDGLGSPLHF. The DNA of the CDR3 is TGTGCCAGCAGCCGTGACGGCCTCGGGTCACCCCTCCACTTT.

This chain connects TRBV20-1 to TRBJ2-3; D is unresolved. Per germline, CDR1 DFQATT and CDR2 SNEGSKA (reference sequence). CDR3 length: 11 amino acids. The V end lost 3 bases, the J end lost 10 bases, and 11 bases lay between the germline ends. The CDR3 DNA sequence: TGCAGTGCTAGTCCCGGGTTTGCGCAGTATTTT. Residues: CSASPGFAQYF.

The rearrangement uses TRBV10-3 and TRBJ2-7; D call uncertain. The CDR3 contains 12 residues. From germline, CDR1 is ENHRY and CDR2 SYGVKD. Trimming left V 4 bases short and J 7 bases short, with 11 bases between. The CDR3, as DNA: TGTGCCATCAGTGCATACCCGGGTGAGCAGTACTTC. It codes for CAISAYPGEQYF.

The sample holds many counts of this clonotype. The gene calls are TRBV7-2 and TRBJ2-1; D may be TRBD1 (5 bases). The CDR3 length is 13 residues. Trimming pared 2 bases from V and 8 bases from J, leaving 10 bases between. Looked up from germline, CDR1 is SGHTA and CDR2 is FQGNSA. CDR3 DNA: TGTGCCAGCAGCTTACAGGGTTGGGATGAGCAGTTCTTC. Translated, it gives CASSLQGWDEQFF.

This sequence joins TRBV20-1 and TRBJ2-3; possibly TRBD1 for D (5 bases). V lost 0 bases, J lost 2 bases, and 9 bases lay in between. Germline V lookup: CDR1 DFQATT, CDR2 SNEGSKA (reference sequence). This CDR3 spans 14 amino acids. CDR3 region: CSARDQGYTDTQYF. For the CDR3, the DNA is TGCAGTGCTAGAGATCAGGGCTACACAGATACGCAGTATTTT.

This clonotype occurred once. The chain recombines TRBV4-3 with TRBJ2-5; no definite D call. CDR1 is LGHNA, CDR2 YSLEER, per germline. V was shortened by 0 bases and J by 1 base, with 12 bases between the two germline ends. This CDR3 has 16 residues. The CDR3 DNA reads TGCGCCAGCAGCCAAGAATGGCATTCTACCCAAGAGACCCAGTACTTC. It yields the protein CASSQEWHSTQETQYF.